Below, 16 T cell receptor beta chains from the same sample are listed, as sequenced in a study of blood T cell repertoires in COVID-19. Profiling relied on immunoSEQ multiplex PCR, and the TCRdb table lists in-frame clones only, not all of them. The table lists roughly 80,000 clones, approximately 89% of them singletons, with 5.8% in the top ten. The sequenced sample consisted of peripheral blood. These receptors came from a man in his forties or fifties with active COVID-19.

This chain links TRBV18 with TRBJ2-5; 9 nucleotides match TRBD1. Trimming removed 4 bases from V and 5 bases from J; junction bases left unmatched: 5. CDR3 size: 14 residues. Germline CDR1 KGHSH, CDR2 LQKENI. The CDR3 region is CASSRDRAGETQYF. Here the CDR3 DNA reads TGTGCCAGCTCACGGGACAGGGCTGGGGAGACCCAGTACTTC.

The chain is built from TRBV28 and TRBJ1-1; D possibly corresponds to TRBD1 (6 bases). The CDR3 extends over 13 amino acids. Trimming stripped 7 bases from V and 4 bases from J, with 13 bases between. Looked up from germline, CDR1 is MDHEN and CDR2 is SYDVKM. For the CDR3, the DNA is TGTGCCAGCATCCAAGGGGGTGGCACTGAAGCTTTCTTT. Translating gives CASIQGGGTEAFF.

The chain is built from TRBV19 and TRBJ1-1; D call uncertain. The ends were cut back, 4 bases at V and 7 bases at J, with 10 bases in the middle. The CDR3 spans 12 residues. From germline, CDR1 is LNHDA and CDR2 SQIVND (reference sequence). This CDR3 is CASSTQRGEAFF. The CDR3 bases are TGTGCCAGTAGTACACAGCGGGGTGAAGCTTTCTTT. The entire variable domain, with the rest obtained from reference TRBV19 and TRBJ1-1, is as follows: DGGITQSPKYLFRKEGQNVTLSCEQNLNHDAMYWYRQDPGQGLRLIYYSQIVNDFQKGDIAEGYSVSREKKESFPLTVTSAQKNPTAFYLCASSTQRGEAFFGQGTRLTVV.

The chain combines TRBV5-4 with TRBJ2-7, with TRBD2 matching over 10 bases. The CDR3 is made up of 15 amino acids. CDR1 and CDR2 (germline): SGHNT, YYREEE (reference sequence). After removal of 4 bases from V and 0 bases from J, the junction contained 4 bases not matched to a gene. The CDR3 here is CASSEGLADSYEQYF. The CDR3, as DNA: TGTGCCAGCAGCGAAGGACTAGCGGACTCCTACGAGCAGTACTTC.

CDR3 amino acids: CASSFPRQGSTEAFF. CDR3 bases: TGTGCCAGCAGTTTCCCCCGACAGGGTAGCACTGAAGCTTTCTTT. The chain employs TRBV28 and TRBJ1-1; 7 nucleotides align to TRBD1. The germline V gene encodes CDR1 MDHEN and CDR2 SYDVKM. V gave up 3 bases and J gave up 4 bases; unmatched junction bases: 8. CDR3 size: 15 residues.

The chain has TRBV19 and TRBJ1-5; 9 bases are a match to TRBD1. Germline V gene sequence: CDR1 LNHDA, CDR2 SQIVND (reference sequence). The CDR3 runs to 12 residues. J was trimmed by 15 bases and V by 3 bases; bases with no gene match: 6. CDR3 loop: CASSMGNRGPHF. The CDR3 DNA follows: TGTGCCAGTAGTATGGGGAACAGGGGGCCGCATTTT.

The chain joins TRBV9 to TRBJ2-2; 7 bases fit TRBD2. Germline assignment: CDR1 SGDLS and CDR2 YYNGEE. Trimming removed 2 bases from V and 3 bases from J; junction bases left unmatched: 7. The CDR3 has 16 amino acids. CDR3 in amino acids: CASSVQWDYHTGELFF. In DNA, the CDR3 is TGTGCCAGCAGCGTTCAGTGGGACTATCACACCGGGGAGCTGTTTTTT.

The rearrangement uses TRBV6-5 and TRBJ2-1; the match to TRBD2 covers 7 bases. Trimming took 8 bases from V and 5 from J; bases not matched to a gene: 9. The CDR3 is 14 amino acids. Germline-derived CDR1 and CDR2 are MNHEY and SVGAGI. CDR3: CASGLAATHNEQFF. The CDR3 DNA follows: TGTGCCAGCGGTCTAGCGGCAACGCACAATGAGCAGTTCTTC.

For the CDR3, the DNA is TGTGCCAGTAGTTTTCCCAGCGCAACTAATGAAAAACTGTTTTTT. The encoded protein is CASSFPSATNEKLFF. This chain uses TRBV19 with TRBJ1-4; D not resolved. The CDR3 has 15 residues. Per the germline V gene, CDR1 is LNHDA and CDR2 is SQIVND (reference sequence). The V and J ends lost 5 bases and 0 bases respectively, with 10 bases between them.

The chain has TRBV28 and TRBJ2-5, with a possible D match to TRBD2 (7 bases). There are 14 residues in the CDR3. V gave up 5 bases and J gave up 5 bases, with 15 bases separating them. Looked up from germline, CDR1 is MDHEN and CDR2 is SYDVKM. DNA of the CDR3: TGTGCCAGCAGTAGGGGGGGTTTAGTGGAGACCCAGTACTTC. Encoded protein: CASSRGGLVETQYF.

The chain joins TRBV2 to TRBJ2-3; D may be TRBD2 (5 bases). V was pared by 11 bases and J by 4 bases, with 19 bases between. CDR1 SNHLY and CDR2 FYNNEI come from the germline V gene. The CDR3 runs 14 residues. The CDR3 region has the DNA TGTGCCGTCCCTAGGAGGAGAGAGTCAGATACGCAGTATTTT. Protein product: CAVPRRRESDTQYF.

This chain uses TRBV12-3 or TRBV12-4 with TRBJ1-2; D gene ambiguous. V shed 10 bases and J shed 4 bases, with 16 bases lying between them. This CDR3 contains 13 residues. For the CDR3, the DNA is TGTGCCACCCTACTGCTCCCCCGCTATGGCTACACCTTC. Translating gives CATLLLPRYGYTF.

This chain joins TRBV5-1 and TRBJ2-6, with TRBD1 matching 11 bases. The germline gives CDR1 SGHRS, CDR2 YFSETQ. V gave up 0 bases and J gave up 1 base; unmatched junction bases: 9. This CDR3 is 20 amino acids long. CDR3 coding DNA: TGCGCCAGCAGCTTGGATGGGGACAGGGGGTACAATTCTGGGGCCAACGTCCTGACTTTC. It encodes CASSLDGDRGYNSGANVLTF.

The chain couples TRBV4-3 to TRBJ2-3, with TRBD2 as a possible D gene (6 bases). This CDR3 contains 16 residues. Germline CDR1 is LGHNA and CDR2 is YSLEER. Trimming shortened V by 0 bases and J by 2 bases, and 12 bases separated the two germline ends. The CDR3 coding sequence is TGCGCCAGCAGCCAAGATTACCGGACTAACACAGATACGCAGTATTTT. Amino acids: CASSQDYRTNTDTQYF.

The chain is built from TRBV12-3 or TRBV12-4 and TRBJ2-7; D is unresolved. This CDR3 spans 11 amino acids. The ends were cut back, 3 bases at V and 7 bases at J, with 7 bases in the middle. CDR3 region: CASSFGLEQYF. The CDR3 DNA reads TGTGCCAGCAGTTTCGGTCTGGAGCAGTACTTC.

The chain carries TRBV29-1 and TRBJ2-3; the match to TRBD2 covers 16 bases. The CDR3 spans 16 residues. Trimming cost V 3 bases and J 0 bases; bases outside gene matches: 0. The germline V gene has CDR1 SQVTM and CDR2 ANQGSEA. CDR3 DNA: TGCAGCGTTGAGGGACTAGCGGGAGGGAGCACAGATACGCAGTATTTT. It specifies CSVEGLAGGSTDTQYF.